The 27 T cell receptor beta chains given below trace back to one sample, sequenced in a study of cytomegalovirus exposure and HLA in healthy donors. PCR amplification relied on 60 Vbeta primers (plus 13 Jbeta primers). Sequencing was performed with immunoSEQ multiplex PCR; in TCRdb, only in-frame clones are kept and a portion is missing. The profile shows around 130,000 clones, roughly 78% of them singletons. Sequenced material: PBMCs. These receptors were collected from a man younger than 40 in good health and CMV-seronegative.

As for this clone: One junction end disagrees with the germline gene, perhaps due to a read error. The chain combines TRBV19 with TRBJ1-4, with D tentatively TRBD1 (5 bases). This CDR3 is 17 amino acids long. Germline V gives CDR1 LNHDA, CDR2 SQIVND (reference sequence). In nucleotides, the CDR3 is TGTGCCAGTAGTCTCCTGCCTGAGTGGGGGACTAGTGAAAAACTGTTTTTT. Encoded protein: CASSLLPEWGTSEKLFF.

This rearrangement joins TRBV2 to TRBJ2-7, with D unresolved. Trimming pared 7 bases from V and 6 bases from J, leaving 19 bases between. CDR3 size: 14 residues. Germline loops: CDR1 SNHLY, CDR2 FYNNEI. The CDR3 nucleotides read TGTGCCAGCACTGAGGAGTCCCGGGTACGCGAGCAGTACTTC. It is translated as CASTEESRVREQYF.

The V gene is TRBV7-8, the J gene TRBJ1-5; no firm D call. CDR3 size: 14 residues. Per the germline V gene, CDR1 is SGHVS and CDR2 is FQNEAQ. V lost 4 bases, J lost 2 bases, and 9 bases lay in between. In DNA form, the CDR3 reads TGTGCCAGCAGCTCCACTATGGGCAATCAGCCCCAGCATTTT. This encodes CASSSTMGNQPQHF.

The CDR3 loop is CASSAWTSGTDTQYF. The CDR3 DNA sequence: TGTGCCAGCAGTGCGTGGACTAGCGGTACAGATACGCAGTATTTT. The rearrangement links TRBV6-5 to TRBJ2-3; 10 bases map to TRBD2. Germline CDR1 is MNHEY and CDR2 is SVGAGI. V dropped 5 bases and J dropped 3; count of bases not matched to a gene: 5. CDR3 length: 15 residues.

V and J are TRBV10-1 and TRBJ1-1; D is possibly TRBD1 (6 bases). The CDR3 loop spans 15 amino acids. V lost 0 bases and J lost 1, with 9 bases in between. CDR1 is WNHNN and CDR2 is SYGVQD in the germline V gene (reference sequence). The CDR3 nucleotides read TGCGCCAGCAGTGAGTCGAGGGGGAAGAACACTGAAGCTTTCTTT. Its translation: CASSESRGKNTEAFF.

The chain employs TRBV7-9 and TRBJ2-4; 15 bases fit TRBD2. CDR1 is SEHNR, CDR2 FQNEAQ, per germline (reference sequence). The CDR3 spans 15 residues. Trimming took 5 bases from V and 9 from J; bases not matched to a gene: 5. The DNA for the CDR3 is TGTGCCAGCAGCCAGGGACTAGCGGGAGGAGGCATTCAGTACTTC. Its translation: CASSQGLAGGGIQYF.

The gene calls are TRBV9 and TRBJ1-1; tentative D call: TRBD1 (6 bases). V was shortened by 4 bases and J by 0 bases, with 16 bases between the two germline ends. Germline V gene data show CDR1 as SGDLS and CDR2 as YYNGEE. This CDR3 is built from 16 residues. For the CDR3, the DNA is TGTGCCAGCAGCCCCCGGACAGAAGAGATGAACACTGAAGCTTTCTTT. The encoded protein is CASSPRTEEMNTEAFF. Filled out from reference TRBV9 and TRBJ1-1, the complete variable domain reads DSGVTQTPKHLITATGQRVTLRCSPRSGDLSVYWYQQSLDQGLQFLIQYYNGEERAKGNILERFSAQQFPDLHSELNLSSLELGDSALYFCASSPRTEEMNTEAFFGQGTRLTVV.

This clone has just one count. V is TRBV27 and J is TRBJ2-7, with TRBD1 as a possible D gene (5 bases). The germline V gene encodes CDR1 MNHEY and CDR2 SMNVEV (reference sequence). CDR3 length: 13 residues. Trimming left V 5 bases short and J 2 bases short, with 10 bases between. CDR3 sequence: CASSTGYAYEQYF. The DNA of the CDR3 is TGTGCCAGCAGTACAGGTTATGCCTACGAGCAGTACTTC.

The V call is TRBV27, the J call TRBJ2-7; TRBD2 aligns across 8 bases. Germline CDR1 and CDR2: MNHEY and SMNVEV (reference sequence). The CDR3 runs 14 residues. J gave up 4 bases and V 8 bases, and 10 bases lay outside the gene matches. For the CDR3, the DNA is TGTGCCAGCTCGTCGGGAGGGCCTGAGTACGAGCAGTACTTC. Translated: CASSSGGPEYEQYF.

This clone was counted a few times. CDR3 nucleotides: TGTGCCAGCAAGGAGGCGGGAGCCCCCGACGAGCAGTTCTTC. Its translation: CASKEAGAPDEQFF. The chain recombines TRBV5-8 with TRBJ2-1; 7 bases line up with TRBD2. J was trimmed by 10 bases and V by 6 bases; bases with no gene match: 13. CDR1 is SGHTS and CDR2 is YDEGEE in the germline V gene. The CDR3 sequence is 14 residues long. Drawing the rest from reference TRBV5-8 and TRBJ2-1, the complete variable domain is EAGVTQSPTHLIKTRGQQATLRCSPISGHTSVYWYQQALGLGLQFLLWYDEGEERNRGNFPPRFSGRQFPNYSSELNVNALELEDSALYLCASKEAGAPDEQFFGPGTRLTVL.

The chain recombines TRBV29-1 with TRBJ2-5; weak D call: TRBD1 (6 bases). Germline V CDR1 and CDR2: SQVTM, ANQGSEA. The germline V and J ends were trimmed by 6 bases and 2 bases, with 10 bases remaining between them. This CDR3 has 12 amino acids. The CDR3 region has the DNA TGCAGCGTGGGACAAACTCAAGAGACCCAGTACTTC. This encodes CSVGQTQETQYF.

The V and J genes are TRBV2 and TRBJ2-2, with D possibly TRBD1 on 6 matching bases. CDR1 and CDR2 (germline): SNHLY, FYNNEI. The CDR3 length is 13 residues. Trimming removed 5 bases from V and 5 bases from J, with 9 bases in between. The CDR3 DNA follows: TGTGCCAGCAGTCCTCAGGGGACCGGGGAGCTGTTTTTT. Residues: CASSPQGTGELFF.

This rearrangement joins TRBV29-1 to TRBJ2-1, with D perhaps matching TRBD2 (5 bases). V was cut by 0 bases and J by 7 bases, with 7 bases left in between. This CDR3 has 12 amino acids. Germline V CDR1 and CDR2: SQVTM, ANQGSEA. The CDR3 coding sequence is TGCAGCGTTGAAGAAGGCGGGAATGAGCAGTTCTTC. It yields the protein CSVEEGGNEQFF.

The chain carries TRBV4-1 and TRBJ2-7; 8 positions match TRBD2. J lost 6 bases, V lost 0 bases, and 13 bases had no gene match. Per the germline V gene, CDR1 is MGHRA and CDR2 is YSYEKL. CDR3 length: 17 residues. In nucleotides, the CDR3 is TGCGCCAGCAGCCAAGAGGCAAGGACTAGCCCCCCCCTCGAGCAGTACTTC. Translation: CASSQEARTSPPLEQYF.

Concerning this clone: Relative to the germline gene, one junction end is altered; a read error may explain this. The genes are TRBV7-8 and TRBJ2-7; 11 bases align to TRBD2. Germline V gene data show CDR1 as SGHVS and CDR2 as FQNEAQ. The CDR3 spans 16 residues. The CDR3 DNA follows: TGTGCCAGCAGATTAGGCGGACTAGCGGGTGTCTACGAGCAGTACTTC. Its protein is CASRLGGLAGVYEQYF. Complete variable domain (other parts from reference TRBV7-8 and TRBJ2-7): GAGVSQSPRYKVAKRGQDVALRCDPISGHVSLFWYQQALGQGPEFLTYFQNEAQLDKSGLPSDRFFAERPEGSVSTLKIQRTQQEDSAVYLCASRLGGLAGVYEQYFGPGTRLTVT.

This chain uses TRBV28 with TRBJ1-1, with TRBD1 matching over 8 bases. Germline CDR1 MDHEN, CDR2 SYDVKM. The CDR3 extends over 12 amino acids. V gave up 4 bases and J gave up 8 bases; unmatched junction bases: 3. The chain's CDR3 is CASSYRGREAFF. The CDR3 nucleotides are TGTGCCAGCAGTTACAGGGGGAGGGAAGCTTTCTTT.

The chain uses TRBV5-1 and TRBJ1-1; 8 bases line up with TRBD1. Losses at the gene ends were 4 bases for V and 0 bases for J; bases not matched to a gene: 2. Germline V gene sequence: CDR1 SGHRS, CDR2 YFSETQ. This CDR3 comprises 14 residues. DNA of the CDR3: TGCGCCAGCAGCCGACAGGGGTTGAACACTGAAGCTTTCTTT. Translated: CASSRQGLNTEAFF. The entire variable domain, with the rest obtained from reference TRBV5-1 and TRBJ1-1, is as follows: KAGVTQTPRYLIKTRGQQVTLSCSPISGHRSVSWYQQTPGQGLQFLFEYFSETQRNKGNFPGRFSGRQFSNSRSEMNVSTLELGDSALYLCASSRQGLNTEAFFGQGTRLTVV.

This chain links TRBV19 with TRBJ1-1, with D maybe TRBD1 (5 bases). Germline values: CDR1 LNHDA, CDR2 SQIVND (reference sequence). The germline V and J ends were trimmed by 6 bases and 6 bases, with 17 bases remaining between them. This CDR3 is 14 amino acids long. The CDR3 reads CASRAAGGISEAFF. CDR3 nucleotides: TGTGCCAGTAGGGCGGCTGGGGGGATCTCTGAAGCTTTCTTT. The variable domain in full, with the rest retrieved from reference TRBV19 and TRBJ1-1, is DGGITQSPKYLFRKEGQNVTLSCEQNLNHDAMYWYRQDPGQGLRLIYYSQIVNDFQKGDIAEGYSVSREKKESFPLTVTSAQKNPTAFYLCASRAAGGISEAFFGQGTRLTVV.

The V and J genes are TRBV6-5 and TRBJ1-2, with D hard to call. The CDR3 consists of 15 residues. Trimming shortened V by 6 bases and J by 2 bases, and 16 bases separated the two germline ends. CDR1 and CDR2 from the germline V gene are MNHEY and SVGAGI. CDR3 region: CASRTSRPGNYGYTF. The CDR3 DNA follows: TGTGCCAGCAGAACCAGCCGCCCGGGAAACTATGGCTACACCTTC.

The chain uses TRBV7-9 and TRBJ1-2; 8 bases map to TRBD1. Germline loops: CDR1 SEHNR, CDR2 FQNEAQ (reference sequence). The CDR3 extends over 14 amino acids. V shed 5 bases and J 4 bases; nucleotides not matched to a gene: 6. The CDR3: CASSPGQGTYGYTF. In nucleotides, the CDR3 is TGTGCCAGCAGCCCCGGACAGGGAACCTATGGCTACACCTTC.

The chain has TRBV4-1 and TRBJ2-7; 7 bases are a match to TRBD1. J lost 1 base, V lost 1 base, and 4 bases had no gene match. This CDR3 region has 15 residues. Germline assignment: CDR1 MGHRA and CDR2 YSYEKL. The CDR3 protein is CASSQGQGPSYEQYF. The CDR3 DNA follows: TGCGCCAGCAGCCAAGGACAGGGCCCATCCTACGAGCAGTACTTC.

The CDR3 coding sequence is TGTGCCAGCAGGGGACATGTGAATGAAAAACTGTTTTTT. Its protein is CASRGHVNEKLFF. The chain employs TRBV2 and TRBJ1-4, with D perhaps matching TRBD1 (6 bases). CDR3 size: 13 residues. The germline gives CDR1 SNHLY, CDR2 FYNNEI. Between the trimmed V and J ends, which lost 6 bases and 5 bases, there was a span of 10 bases. The full variable domain, completed using reference TRBV2 and TRBJ1-4, is EPEVTQTPSHQVTQMGQEVILRCVPISNHLYFYWYRQILGQKVEFLVSFYNNEISEKSEIFDDQFSVERPDGSNFTLKIRSTKLEDSAMYFCASRGHVNEKLFFGSGTQLSVL.

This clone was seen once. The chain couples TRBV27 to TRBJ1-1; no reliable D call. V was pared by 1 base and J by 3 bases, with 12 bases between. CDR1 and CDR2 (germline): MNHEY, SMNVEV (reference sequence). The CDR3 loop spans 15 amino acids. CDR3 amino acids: CASSLYPVRDTEAFF. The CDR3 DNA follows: TGTGCCAGCAGTTTATATCCGGTACGGGACACTGAAGCTTTCTTT.

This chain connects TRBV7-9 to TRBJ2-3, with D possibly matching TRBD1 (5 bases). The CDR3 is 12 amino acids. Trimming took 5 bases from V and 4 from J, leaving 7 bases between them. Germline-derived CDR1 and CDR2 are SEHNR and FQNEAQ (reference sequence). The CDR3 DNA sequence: TGTGCCAGCAGCCCAGGGCCAGATACGCAGTATTTT. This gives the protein CASSPGPDTQYF.

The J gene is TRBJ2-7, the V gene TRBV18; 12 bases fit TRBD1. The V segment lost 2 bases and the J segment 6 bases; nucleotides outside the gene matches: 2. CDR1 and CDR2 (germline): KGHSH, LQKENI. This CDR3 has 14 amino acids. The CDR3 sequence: CASSPWDRGLEQYF. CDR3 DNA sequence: TGTGCCAGCTCACCATGGGACAGGGGGCTCGAGCAGTACTTC.

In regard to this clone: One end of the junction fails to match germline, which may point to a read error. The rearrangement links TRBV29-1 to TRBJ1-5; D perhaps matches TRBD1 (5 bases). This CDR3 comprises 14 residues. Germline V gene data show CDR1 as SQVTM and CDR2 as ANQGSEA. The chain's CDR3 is CSVGGRDSNQPQNF. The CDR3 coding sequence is TGCAGCGTGGGGGGGAGAGATAGCAATCAGCCCCAGAATTTT.

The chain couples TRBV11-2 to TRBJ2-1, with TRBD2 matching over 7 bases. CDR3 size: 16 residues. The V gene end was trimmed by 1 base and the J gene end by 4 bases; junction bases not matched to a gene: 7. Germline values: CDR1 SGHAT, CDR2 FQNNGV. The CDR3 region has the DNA TGTGCCAGCAGCTTAGTTCGGGGGGAGGGATACAATGAGCAGTTCTTC. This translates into CASSLVRGEGYNEQFF.